Each of the 21 T cell receptor beta chains below was sequenced from the same sample in a study of CD8 T cells in ankylosing spondylitis. Their target antigens are unknown. Study results and caveats: Typical of ankylosing spondylitis blood, it appeared, was a TCR beta motif of under 10 highly homologous variants.

Each CDR3 protein gets one entry after TCRdb re-called the 5' RACE reads with MiXCR. The table lists 200,000 to 250,000 distinct CDR3 sequences, 18% of them singletons. The sequenced material came from blood, either unsorted or a sorted T cell fraction (not recorded which). These TCRs come from a male donor with ankylosing spondylitis.

This clonotype was counted between two and nine times. The chain carries TRBV15 and TRBJ1-5; no clear D. The germline gives CDR1 LNHNV, CDR2 YYDKDF (reference sequence). The CDR3 runs to 12 residues. Trimming took 8 bases from V and 11 from J, leaving 16 bases between them. The CDR3 is CATSSTYGSQHF. The CDR3 region has the DNA TGTGCCACCTCCTCTACGTACGGGTCCCAGCATTTT.

The CDR3 loop reads CASSQDPQDTDTQYF. The CDR3 DNA is TGCGCCAGCAGCCAAGACCCGCAAGACACAGATACGCAGTATTTT. This chain connects TRBV4-3 to TRBJ2-3; D is ambiguous. There are 15 residues in the CDR3. Germline V gene data show CDR1 as LGHNA and CDR2 as YSLEER. Between the trimmed V and J ends, which lost 0 bases and 2 bases, there was a span of 9 bases.

This clonotype was counted at least ten times. The chain uses TRBV27 and TRBJ2-1; D is perhaps TRBD2 (5 bases). The CDR3 contains 15 residues. V dropped 5 bases and J dropped 1 base, with 12 bases sitting between them. Germline V lookup: CDR1 MNHEY, CDR2 SMNVEV (reference sequence). The CDR3 nucleotides read TGTGCCAGCAGTCCCGCGGGTCCTTCCTACAATGAGCAGTTCTTC. It translates to CASSPAGPSYNEQFF.

The table lists this clonotype with a few counts. V and J are TRBV28 and TRBJ2-3; no clear D gene. The CDR3 runs 13 residues. Germline V gene data show CDR1 as MDHEN and CDR2 as SYDVKM. Trimming removed 3 bases at V and 2 bases at J, with 6 bases between. The CDR3 spells CASSFDDTDTQYF. In DNA, the CDR3 is TGTGCCAGCAGTTTTGACGACACAGATACGCAGTATTTT.

This clonotype has a handful of counts. The chain uses TRBV20-1 and TRBJ2-1; 13 nucleotides line up with TRBD2. V was pared by 5 bases and J by 6 bases, with 10 bases of the junction left unmatched. CDR3 size: 16 residues. The germline gives CDR1 DFQATT, CDR2 SNEGSKA (reference sequence). CDR3 sequence: CSAGGLAGRLFNEQFF. CDR3 nucleotide sequence: TGCAGTGCTGGGGGACTAGCGGGAAGATTGTTCAATGAGCAGTTCTTC.

V usage is TRBV6-1 and J usage is TRBJ1-2; D gene uncertain. This CDR3 is built from 14 residues. The V gene lost 9 bases and the J gene lost 5 bases, with 19 bases spanning the gap. Germline V gives CDR1 MNHNS, CDR2 SASEGT. CDR3 protein: CASTSDPFWYGYTF. The CDR3 nucleotides read TGTGCCAGTACCTCGGACCCGTTTTGGTATGGCTACACCTTC.

The chain carries TRBV12-3 or TRBV12-4 and TRBJ2-5, with 15 bases matching TRBD2. This CDR3 is built from 15 residues. The junction had 4 bases not matched to a gene; V was cut back by 7 bases and J by 4 bases. CDR3 sequence: CASTSGLAGGETQYF. CDR3 nucleotide sequence: TGTGCCAGCACCTCGGGACTAGCGGGAGGAGAGACCCAGTACTTC.

The sample holds a few counts of this clonotype. The genes are TRBV27 and TRBJ1-5, with no clear D. Trimming took off 5 bases at V and 0 bases at J, with 5 bases between the two ends. Germline loops: CDR1 MNHEY, CDR2 SMNVEV (reference sequence). This CDR3 region has 13 residues. The chain's CDR3 is CASSPHSNQPQHF. The CDR3 nucleotides read TGTGCCAGCAGTCCTCATAGCAATCAGCCCCAGCATTTT.

The V and J genes are TRBV6-1 and TRBJ2-1; 7 bases agree with TRBD2. The V gene end was trimmed by 6 bases and the J gene end by 1 base; junction bases not matched to a gene: 15. The CDR3 runs 18 residues. Germline CDR1 MNHNS, CDR2 SASEGT. The chain's CDR3 is CASSTGDVGRQSYNEQFF. CDR3 DNA sequence: TGTGCCAGCAGCACGGGCGATGTCGGGAGGCAATCCTACAATGAGCAGTTCTTC.

This clonotype was observed once. The genes are TRBV11-2 and TRBJ2-7, with D unresolved. CDR1 and CDR2 (germline): SGHAT, FQNNGV. With 3 bases removed from V and 3 bases from J, the gap between germline ends came to 6 bases. The CDR3 runs to 12 residues. The CDR3, as DNA: TGTGCCAGCAGCTTTATGATCTACGAGCAGTACTTC. Amino acid sequence: CASSFMIYEQYF. The variable domain in full, with the rest retrieved from reference TRBV11-2 and TRBJ2-7, is EAGVAQSPRYKIIEKRQSVAFWCNPISGHATLYWYQQILGQGPKLLIQFQNNGVVDDSQLPKDRFSAERLKGVDSTLKIQPAKLEDSAVYLCASSFMIYEQYFGPGTRLTVT.

This clonotype was detected a few times. This chain connects TRBV7-8 to TRBJ2-7; D possibly corresponds to TRBD2 (6 bases). The CDR3 contains 13 residues. The germline V gene encodes CDR1 SGHVS and CDR2 FQNEAQ. V was cut by 5 bases and J by 0 bases, with 8 bases left in between. As DNA, the CDR3 is TGTGCCAGCAGCGGCGGGACCTCCTACGAGCAGTACTTC. Translation: CASSGGTSYEQYF.

This chain links TRBV12-3 or TRBV12-4 with TRBJ1-1; possibly TRBD1 for D (5 bases). This CDR3 contains 13 residues. V gave up 10 bases and J gave up 1 base, with 13 bases separating them. This CDR3 is CAIVQGANTEAFF. In nucleotides, the CDR3 is TGTGCCATCGTACAAGGGGCGAACACTGAAGCTTTCTTT.

This clonotype was counted a few times. The CDR3 sequence: CASSSRLAGDNEQFF. CDR3 in DNA: TGTGCCAGCAGCTCCCGACTAGCGGGAGACAATGAGCAGTTCTTC. The rearrangement joins TRBV11-3 to TRBJ2-1, with 12 bases that match TRBD2. CDR3 length: 15 amino acids. The V gene end was trimmed by 4 bases and the J gene end by 5 bases; junction bases not matched to a gene: 3. Per the germline V gene, CDR1 is SGHNT and CDR2 is YENEEA.

The chain employs TRBV9 and TRBJ1-5; D might be TRBD1 (6 bases). The CDR3 is 13 residues long. Germline lookup yields CDR1 SGDLS and CDR2 YYNGEE. The V and J ends lost 3 bases and 6 bases respectively, with 10 bases between them. The CDR3 DNA is TGTGCCAGCAGCGCGGGGGCAGGTCAGCCCCAGCATTTT. This codes for CASSAGAGQPQHF.

The chain recombines TRBV18 with TRBJ2-7; 9 bases map to TRBD2. Germline-derived CDR1 and CDR2 are KGHSH and LQKENI. The CDR3 sequence is 14 residues long. V shed 3 bases and J 4 bases; nucleotides not matched to a gene: 4. CDR3 DNA sequence: TGTGCCAGCTCACCTAGCGGGAGTGTATACGAGCAGTACTTC. This sequence encodes CASSPSGSVYEQYF.

The V gene is TRBV13, the J gene TRBJ2-2; no firm D call. CDR3 length: 15 amino acids. Trimming stripped 2 bases from V and 6 bases from J, with 13 bases between. Germline values: CDR1 PRHDT, CDR2 FYEKMQ (reference sequence). In DNA, the CDR3 is TGTGCCAGCAGCTTAAATCTGGGTACCCCCGGGGAGCTGTTTTTT. This codes for CASSLNLGTPGELFF.

The chain carries TRBV7-9 and TRBJ2-7; 7 nucleotides match TRBD1. The germline V gene has CDR1 SEHNR and CDR2 FQNEAQ (reference sequence). The CDR3 is 14 residues long. The J segment lost 2 bases and the V segment lost 5 bases, leaving 6 bases of the junction unmatched. The CDR3 nucleotides read TGTGCCAGCAGCCTAGACGGGACAGCCTACGAGCAGTACTTC. Translated: CASSLDGTAYEQYF.

This clonotype was seen repeatedly, ten times or more. The chain uses TRBV12-3 or TRBV12-4 and TRBJ2-1; no definite D call. The CDR3 covers 13 residues. V lost 1 base to trimming and J lost 2 bases, with 3 bases between them. The CDR3 protein is CASSLGTYNEQFF. The CDR3, as DNA: TGTGCCAGCAGTTTAGGGACCTACAATGAGCAGTTCTTC.

The chain employs TRBV12-3 or TRBV12-4 and TRBJ2-1; 7 nucleotides match TRBD2. The CDR3 spans 14 residues. V was pared by 2 bases and J by 3 bases, with 1 base of the junction left unmatched. The chain's CDR3 is CASSLIAGYNEQFF. The CDR3 DNA follows: TGTGCCAGCAGTTTAATAGCGGGCTACAATGAGCAGTTCTTC.

CDR3 in DNA: TGCGCCAGCAAGCAGGGAAGCTCCTACAATGAGCAGTTCTTC. It translates to CASKQGSSYNEQFF. The V call is TRBV5-1, the J call TRBJ2-1; D might be TRBD1 (5 bases). This CDR3 has 14 amino acids. With 6 bases removed from V and 0 bases from J, the gap between germline ends came to 10 bases. Per the germline V gene, CDR1 is SGHRS and CDR2 is YFSETQ.

This clonotype has just a few counts. The chain recombines TRBV5-1 with TRBJ2-7; D is ambiguous. Germline V gene lookup returns CDR1 SGHRS and CDR2 YFSETQ. The CDR3 spans 16 residues. The V gene lost 0 bases and the J gene lost 0 bases, with 13 bases spanning the gap. The CDR3 protein is CASSLDAPSSSYEQYF. The CDR3 bases are TGCGCCAGCAGCTTGGACGCGCCCTCGAGCTCCTACGAGCAGTACTTC.